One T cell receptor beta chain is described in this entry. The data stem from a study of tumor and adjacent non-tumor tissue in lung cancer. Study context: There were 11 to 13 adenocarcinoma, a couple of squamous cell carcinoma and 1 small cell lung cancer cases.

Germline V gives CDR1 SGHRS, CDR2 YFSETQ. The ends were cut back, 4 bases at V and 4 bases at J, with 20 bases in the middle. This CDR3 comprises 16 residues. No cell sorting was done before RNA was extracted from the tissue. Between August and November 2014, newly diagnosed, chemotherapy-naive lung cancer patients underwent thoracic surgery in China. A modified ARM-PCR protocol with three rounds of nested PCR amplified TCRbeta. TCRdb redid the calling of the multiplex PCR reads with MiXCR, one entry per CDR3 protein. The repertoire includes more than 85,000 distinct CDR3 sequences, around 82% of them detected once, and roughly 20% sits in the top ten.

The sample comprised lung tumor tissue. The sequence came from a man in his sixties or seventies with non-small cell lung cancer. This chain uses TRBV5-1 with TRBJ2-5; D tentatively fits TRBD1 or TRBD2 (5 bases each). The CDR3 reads CASSSRDGRLLETQYF. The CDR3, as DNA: TGCGCCAGCAGCAGTCGGGACGGACGGTTACTAGAGACCCAGTACTTC. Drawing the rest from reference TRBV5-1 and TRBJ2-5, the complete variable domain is KAGVTQTPRYLIKTRGQQVTLSCSPISGHRSVSWYQQTPGQGLQFLFEYFSETQRNKGNFPGRFSGRQFSNSRSEMNVSTLELGDSALYLCASSSRDGRLLETQYFGPGTRLLVL.